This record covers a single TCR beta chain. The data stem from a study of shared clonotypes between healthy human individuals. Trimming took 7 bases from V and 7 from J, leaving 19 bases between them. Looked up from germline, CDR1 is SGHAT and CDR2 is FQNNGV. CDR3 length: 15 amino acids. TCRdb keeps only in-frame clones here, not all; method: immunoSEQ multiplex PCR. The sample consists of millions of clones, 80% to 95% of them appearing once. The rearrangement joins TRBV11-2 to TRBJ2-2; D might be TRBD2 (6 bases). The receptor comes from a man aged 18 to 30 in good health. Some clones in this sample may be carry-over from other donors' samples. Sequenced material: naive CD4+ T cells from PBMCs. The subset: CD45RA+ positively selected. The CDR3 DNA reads TGTGCCAGCACCCGATTATGGCAGGGAGGCGGGGAGCTGTTTTTT. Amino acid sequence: CASTRLWQGGGELFF.